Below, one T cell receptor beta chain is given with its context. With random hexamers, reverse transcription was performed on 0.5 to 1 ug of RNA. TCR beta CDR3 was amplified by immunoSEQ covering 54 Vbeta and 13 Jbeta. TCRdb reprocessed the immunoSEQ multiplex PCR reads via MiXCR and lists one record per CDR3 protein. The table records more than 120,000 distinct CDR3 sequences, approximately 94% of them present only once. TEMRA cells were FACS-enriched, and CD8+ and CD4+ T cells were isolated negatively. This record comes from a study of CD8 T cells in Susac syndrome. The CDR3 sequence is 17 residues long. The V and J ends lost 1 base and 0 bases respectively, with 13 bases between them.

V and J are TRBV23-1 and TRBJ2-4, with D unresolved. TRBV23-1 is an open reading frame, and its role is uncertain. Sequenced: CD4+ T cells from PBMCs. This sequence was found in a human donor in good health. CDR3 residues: CASSQWVVRLAKNIQYF. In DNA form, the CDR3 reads TGCGCCAGCAGTCAATGGGTAGTCCGTTTAGCCAAAAACATTCAGTACTTC.